Listed here are 19 T cell receptor beta chains from one sample, sequenced in a study of T-cell reconstitution after alpha-beta-depleted transplantation in children. Unique molecular identifiers were used to barcode this TCRbeta library. TCRdb independently ran MiXCR on the PCR reads; one entry per CDR3 protein. The table shows about 980,000 distinct CDR3 sequences, with about 29% occurring only once. The sequencing used PBMCs, mostly from graft donor cells, collected 360 days after TCRalphabeta/CD19-depleted stem cell transplant. These receptors all come from a boy under three years old who had a stem cell transplant for SCID, so the T cells may come from the graft donor.

This clonotype was counted a few times. The chain combines TRBV27 with TRBJ1-2; D is unclear. Germline assignment: CDR1 MNHEY and CDR2 SMNVEV (reference sequence). This CDR3 comprises 15 residues. V shed 3 bases and J shed 5 bases, with 16 bases lying between them. The DNA of the CDR3 is TGTGCCAGCAGTTTTCGGTCCCGGGGAAGGTATGGCTACACCTTC. Its protein product is CASSFRSRGRYGYTF.

The genes are TRBV3-1 and TRBJ1-3, with D hard to call. With 6 bases removed from V and 2 bases from J, the gap between germline ends came to 11 bases. This CDR3 comprises 14 residues. Per the germline V gene, CDR1 is LGHDT and CDR2 is YNNKEL (reference sequence). The CDR3 DNA follows: TGTGCCAGCAGTCTAGAGATTACTGGAAACACCATATATTTT. This translates into CASSLEITGNTIYF.

The chain is built from TRBV5-1 and TRBJ2-3; no clear D. Trimming shortened V by 2 bases and J by 2 bases, and 21 bases separated the two germline ends. Germline V lookup: CDR1 SGHRS, CDR2 YFSETQ. The length of the CDR3 is 18 residues. CDR3 sequence: CASSFGGSLFPSTDTQYF. The CDR3 nucleotides read TGCGCCAGCAGCTTCGGTGGTAGTCTCTTCCCTTCCACAGATACGCAGTATTTT.

This clonotype occurred once. The chain uses TRBV5-1 and TRBJ2-7; TRBD1 matches at 7 bases. Germline CDR1 and CDR2: SGHRS and YFSETQ. The CDR3 covers 15 residues. V lost 4 bases and J lost 1; bases outside the gene matches: 8. The CDR3 protein is CASSHEPGQSYEQYF. DNA for the CDR3: TGCGCCAGCAGCCACGAACCGGGACAGTCCTACGAGCAGTACTTC.

The chain combines TRBV7-9 with TRBJ1-1; D remains ambiguous. The CDR3 runs 16 residues. V dropped 2 bases and J dropped 5 bases, with 18 bases sitting between them. Germline V CDR1 and CDR2: SEHNR, FQNEAQ (reference sequence). For the CDR3, the DNA is TGTGCCAGCAGCTTATCTTTCGAAGGAGTGGGTACTGAAGCTTTCTTT. It specifies CASSLSFEGVGTEAFF.

The chain recombines TRBV12-3 or TRBV12-4 with TRBJ1-6; TRBD1 might be the D (5 bases). The CDR3 runs to 15 residues. Trimming took 6 bases from V and 5 from J, leaving 14 bases between them. The CDR3 region has the DNA TGTGCCAGCAGGGGGACGCTAGCCGATAATTCACCCCTCCACTTT. Translated, it gives CASRGTLADNSPLHF.

This clonotype showed up just a few times. The CDR3 nucleotides are TGTGCCACCAGTGTGGTCACTGAAGCTTTCTTT. Encoded protein: CATSVVTEAFF. The chain recombines TRBV24-1 with TRBJ1-1; D remains unclear. The germline V gene encodes CDR1 KGHDR and CDR2 SFDVKD. The CDR3 length is 11 residues. The V end lost 5 bases, the J end lost 4 bases, and 4 bases lay between the germline ends.

The chain uses TRBV7-3 and TRBJ2-7; D is perhaps TRBD1 or TRBD2 (5 bases each). V lost 4 bases and J 3 bases, leaving 16 bases between the germline ends. The CDR3 spans 15 residues. Germline V gene sequence: CDR1 SGHTA, CDR2 FQGTGA. CDR3 nucleotides: TGTGCCAGCAGCTCTACCGGGACGAGTCTCTACGAGCAGTACTTC. The encoded protein is CASSSTGTSLYEQYF.

This clonotype was counted only a few times. The rearrangement links TRBV9 to TRBJ2-3; D may be TRBD2 (6 bases). Germline loops: CDR1 SGDLS, CDR2 YYNGEE. Trimming pared 3 bases from V and 0 bases from J, leaving 17 bases between. This CDR3 spans 17 amino acids. This CDR3 reads CASSARGTLPSTDTQYF. The DNA of the CDR3 is TGTGCCAGCAGCGCCCGCGGGACTTTGCCTAGCACAGATACGCAGTATTTT. The variable domain in full, with the rest retrieved from reference TRBV9 and TRBJ2-3, is DSGVTQTPKHLITATGQRVTLRCSPRSGDLSVYWYQQSLDQGLQFLIQYYNGEERAKGNILERFSAQQFPDLHSELNLSSLELGDSALYFCASSARGTLPSTDTQYFGPGTRLTVL.

V is TRBV28 and J is TRBJ2-4; the D gene is possibly TRBD2 (5 bases). Germline lookup yields CDR1 MDHEN and CDR2 SYDVKM. There are 17 residues in the CDR3. V was clipped by 6 bases and J by 2 bases, with 20 bases between them. This CDR3 is CASSSTLGGGTKNIQYF. In DNA, the CDR3 is TGTGCCAGCAGCTCCACACTCGGAGGAGGTACCAAAAACATTCAGTACTTC.

In nucleotides, the CDR3 is TGTGCCAGCAGCCCCGTGAGACAGGGGGCGCATGGCTACACCTTC. Translating gives CASSPVRQGAHGYTF. This chain uses TRBV7-9 with TRBJ1-2, with 10 bases matching TRBD1. Germline assignment: CDR1 SEHNR and CDR2 FQNEAQ (reference sequence). The CDR3 is 15 residues long. Trimming at V came to 5 bases and at J to 6 bases, leaving 9 bases not matched to a gene.

The chain has TRBV5-1 and TRBJ2-3; TRBD1 is a possible D gene (6 bases). The germline V gene encodes CDR1 SGHRS and CDR2 YFSETQ. The V end lost 1 base, the J end lost 4 bases, and 13 bases lay between the germline ends. The CDR3 is 15 amino acids. The CDR3 loop is CASSLTGQPSDTQYF. CDR3 DNA: TGCGCCAGCAGCTTGACAGGGCAACCCTCAGATACGCAGTATTTT.

This chain links TRBV12-3 or TRBV12-4 with TRBJ2-7; 9 nucleotides align to TRBD1. The CDR3 spans 13 residues. V gave up 6 bases and J gave up 7 bases; unmatched junction bases: 7. CDR3 nucleotide sequence: TGTGCCAGCAGGGGGACAGGGCAAGGAGAGCAGTACTTC. It codes for CASRGTGQGEQYF.

The chain joins TRBV15 to TRBJ2-3; 10 nucleotides agree with TRBD1. Looked up from germline, CDR1 is LNHNV and CDR2 is YYDKDF (reference sequence). The CDR3 contains 15 residues. V lost 3 bases, J lost 1 base, and 1 base stayed unmatched. The CDR3 spells CATSRGTGGTDTQYF. The CDR3 DNA follows: TGTGCCACCAGCAGGGGGACAGGGGGCACAGATACGCAGTATTTT.

The CDR3 reads CSARDYDDEQFF. The CDR3 DNA reads TGCAGTGCTAGAGATTACGACGATGAGCAGTTCTTC. The V and J genes are TRBV20-1 and TRBJ2-1; no clear D. Trimming stripped 0 bases from V and 8 bases from J, with 8 bases between. CDR3 size: 12 residues. Looked up from germline, CDR1 is DFQATT and CDR2 is SNEGSKA (reference sequence).

This clonotype was observed a single time. The chain carries TRBV20-1 and TRBJ2-7; 9 positions agree with TRBD1. Germline V gives CDR1 DFQATT, CDR2 SNEGSKA (reference sequence). V gave up 1 base and J gave up 2 bases; unmatched junction bases: 6. This CDR3 comprises 15 residues. This chain's CDR3 is CSARGWGTGTYEQYF. CDR3 coding DNA: TGCAGTGCTAGAGGGTGGGGGACAGGGACCTACGAGCAGTACTTC.

A few counts support this clonotype. The rearrangement uses TRBV20-1 and TRBJ2-3, with TRBD1 matching 7 bases. Germline CDR1 is DFQATT and CDR2 is SNEGSKA (reference sequence). V gave up 0 bases and J gave up 2 bases; unmatched junction bases: 8. The CDR3 totals 16 residues. The CDR3 protein is CSARDRRQGITDTQYF. The CDR3 coding sequence is TGCAGTGCTAGAGATCGGCGACAGGGTATCACAGATACGCAGTATTTT.

V usage is TRBV6-5 and J usage is TRBJ1-1, with TRBD1 matching over 7 bases. Germline values: CDR1 MNHEY, CDR2 SVGAGI. Trimming cost V 2 bases and J 4 bases; bases outside gene matches: 4. This CDR3 spans 14 amino acids. The CDR3 loop is CASSYQGGRTEAFF. The CDR3 DNA reads TGTGCCAGCAGTTACCAGGGGGGTCGCACTGAAGCTTTCTTT.

There are a few counts of this clonotype. J is TRBJ2-1 and V is TRBV3-1; 10 positions agree with TRBD2. Germline V gives CDR1 LGHDT, CDR2 YNNKEL (reference sequence). The CDR3 is 17 amino acids. V trimming: 11 bases; J trimming: 4 bases; junction bases outside the gene matches: 17. DNA of the CDR3: TGTGCCTCCTGCCAAGATGGGGTAGCGGGGGGTTACAATGAGCAGTTCTTC. Translation gives CASCQDGVAGGYNEQFF.